This TCR beta chain was captured in a study of cytomegalovirus exposure and HLA in healthy donors (dated by TCRdb to the late 2010s). Context from the whole study: An earlier analysis of fewer than 750 of the donors reported approximately 260 Gb of sequence data and around 120 million unique TCR beta sequences obtained from about 170 million T cells. Rather than drawing on any new phenotypic data, the later analysis identified candidate immune exposures from TCR beta sequences and the way those sequences occurred across donors. In a later genetic analysis, genome-wide SNP genotypes for about 55% of the 666 donors were used, and that subset was treated as a discovery cohort. An early release that covered about 600 HLA-typed donors contained about 300 gigabases of sequencing data and 80 million or so unique TCR sequences. Of the 398 genotyped donors, less than 85% were placed in the genetic ancestry cluster associated with self-reported Caucasian donors. Typing coverage varied by locus: about 620-640 donors for A, B, C, DRB1 and DQB1; roughly 510 for DQA1; 606 for DPA1; approximately 470 for DPB1. Across approximately 400 genotyped donors of the cohort, an average of about 200,000 unique TCR beta nucleotide sequences per donor were sequenced, and approximately 17% of those sequences were non-productive. A later analysis re-analyzed previously published TCR beta repertoires from approximately 700 donors and added high-resolution HLA genotyping to study TCR occurrence patterns. An earlier analysis of some 500 of the donors used high-throughput TCR beta sequencing to judge whether each TCR beta V gene segment behaved as functional or pseudogenic. The study profiled the T cell repertoires of hundreds of subjects by immunosequencing and related them to cytomegalovirus serostatus. HLA typing included class I and class II loci at four-digit resolution. Alongside the repertoire data, information on donor age, sex, ethnicity and CMV serostatus was compiled. Every discovery cohort repertoire had been produced on one sequencing platform. The aim of the study was to test whether cataloging public T cell receptors could identify signatures of past pathogen exposure. A handful of DR-DQ haplotypes were treated as single units for association and clustering because of strong linkage in the cohort. To predict cytomegalovirus infection status, the study combined high-throughput TCR immunosequencing, statistical association of individual TCRs with disease status, and machine learning. In addition to the first cohort of around 670 subjects, a separate validation cohort of approximately 130 different subjects was used. The investigation overall reported the following: A group of highly shared sequence variants was considered likely to be a technical artifact of the sequencing pipeline. In a later analysis, some 18,000 TCR beta sequences were associated with specific HLA alleles at a false discovery rate of 0.05. According to a later analysis, TCR association rates differed among HLA loci, with DRB1 alleles showing the most associated TCRs and HLA-C alleles showing the fewest. The presence/absence analyses assumed that sequencing depth was roughly uniform across donors, and that assumption may not be true. CMV serostatus was the only immune exposure information available for the cohort. Only TCR beta chains were sequenced in this cohort, and the absence of alpha or paired-chain data limited detectable features. According to the authors, the approach could potentially be generalized to other disease states and immunological phenotypes. While some public TCRs were present in many individuals, most TCR sequences turned up only very rarely across donors. In an earlier analysis of around 500 of the donors, most TCR beta V segments appeared in productive rearrangements about 90% or about 30% of the time, broadly matching IMGT annotations. Linkage disequilibrium might explain the correlated functional status among segregating V segments, but an unknown experimental factor could not be excluded. The classifier was reported to diagnose cytomegalovirus status with high specificity and sensitivity in both the original cohort and the validation cohort. When HLA alleles, especially DR and DQ, strongly co-occurred, attributing TCR associations to individual alleles was difficult. A further reported finding was that TCR beta sequences accurately predicted the HLA-A and HLA-B alleles for most subjects in the first cohort. In a later analysis, several top co-occurrence clusters were reported to appear linked to parvovirus B19, influenza, CMV and Epstein-Barr virus. In the study, 150 to 200 TCR beta chains were listed as associated with cytomegalovirus. A later analysis found that HLA-associated TCR beta chains were more clonally expanded and had lower generation probabilities than equally common non-associated chains. A later genetic analysis associated a missense DCLRE1C variant with V-gene and J-gene trimming of TCR beta chains, and an independent cohort replicated the association. Because counts were too low, 15 to 20 rarely observed V segments, including chromosome 9 orphons, were excluded from the earlier analysis of under 650 of the donors. Because HLA typing was missing for some donors at each locus, association tests included only the typed subset. Most CMV-associated TCR beta chains appeared to be HLA-restricted in a later analysis, and the HLA associations seemed to be driven largely by CMV exposure. A later genetic analysis reported fewer N-insertions in productive TCRs among donors in an Asian-associated ancestry cluster than the roughly 620-donor mean. In vitro tests confirmed that a few of the cytomegalovirus-associated TCR beta chains recognize cytomegalovirus antigens. Some IMGT-functional V segments, including TRBV6-2 and TRBV6-3, could not be told apart with the 87-base-pair reads, so those segments were excluded.

The CDR3 measures 16 amino acids from cysteine to phenylalanine. The sequence is cut down to CDR3 DNA, 48 bases in frame from base 1. The germline V gene supplies CDR1 MNHEY and CDR2 SVGAGI. The junction shows trimming of 4 bases on V and 2 bases on J, and the gene matches do not reach 3 bases of it. The library was built by means of the immunoSEQ multiplex PCR assay. For the multiplex PCR, a mixture combining 60 forward primers for TCR Vbeta segments and 13 reverse primers for TCR Jbeta segments was used. A multiplex PCR assay on genomic DNA amplified the CDR3 region of rearranged TCR beta genes. On the Illumina HiSeq System, the amplified TCR beta libraries were sequenced as 87-base-pair reads. In the paper's pipeline: A later analysis counted approximately 76 million unique TCR beta chains across the 690 or so repertoires, and roughly 9.9 million of these chains were shared by at least two donors. Raw reads were error-corrected and collapsed into unique sequences by a nearest-neighbor algorithm in which closely related sequences were merged to remove PCR and sequencing errors. CDR3 sequences were aligned to IMGT reference sequences to assign V, D and J gene segments. For a sequence to be retained, a match of at least six nucleotides to both a V gene segment and a J gene segment was required. Rearrangements were called productive when the CDR3 lacked stop codons and stayed in frame with V and J; all others were non-productive. Following IMGT convention, CDR3 was defined as the stretch from the second conserved V-encoded cysteine to the conserved J-encoded phenylalanine. The earlier analysis of around 640 of the donors excluded sequences that lacked an unambiguous match to a single V gene segment. In an earlier analysis of about 590 of the donors, a V segment was called functional when productive rearrangements were above 56.7%, and segregating when the standard deviation between donors exceeded 5%. A statistical classification framework was built to diagnose cytomegalovirus status from the catalog of TCR beta chain sequences. A later analysis assigned V and J genes by comparing TCR nucleotide sequences with IMGT/GENE-DB human TR gene sequences. A later analysis assigned CDR3 sequences and most-parsimonious VDJ recombination scenarios with the TCRdist pipeline. In a later analysis, each TCR beta chain was defined by its CDR3 amino acid sequence together with its V-gene family, and reads lacking a unique V-gene family were excluded. A later analysis removed several hundred highly shared, low-generation-probability nucleotide sequences to deal with suspected cross-contamination and a sequencing artifact. In a later analysis, a clonal expansion index for each public chain was calculated from normalized within-repertoire ranks of inferred template counts. In a later analysis, generation probabilities were computed with a VDJ recombination model fitted to out-of-frame rearrangements, and the resulting probabilities were checked against IGoR. In a later analysis, TCR-TCR, TCR-HLA and TCR-CMV co-occurrence was scored with hypergeometric tests, and a repertoire-size bias correction was applied to TCR pairs. A later analysis estimated false discovery rates by permuting HLA or CMV assignments 20 times. A later analysis grouped co-occurring TCRs with DBSCAN, adding TCRdist sequence similarity when clustering within HLA-allele-positive subsets. For co-occurrence clustering, repertoires with fewer than 30,000 or more than 120,000 public chains were excluded, along with five repertoires with anomalous nucleotide sharing. TCRdb re-hosts the immuneACCESS table, in-frame sequences only. Its copies lack some clones; in the studies checked, an unresolved V gene accounts for under half of them, and the cause for the rest is not known. D and trimming come from the DNA, and the V and J calls and clone size come from that table. In this sample the table shows 200,000 to 250,000 clones, over 75% of which occur a single time. The ten biggest clones cover about 1.2% of the sample.

As to this clone: It has no known antigen specificity. It has no much larger one-base neighbor in the sample; base qualities were not kept.

The cohort was made up of 500 to 800 healthy bone marrow donors. At the time of sampling, every cohort member was nominally healthy, though immune exposures that went unrecorded were likely present. CMV serostatus was positive for 289 and negative for about half of the roughly 700 cohort members, and was not recorded for this donor. Every donor gave a peripheral blood sample, and the peripheral blood mononuclear cells from that sample were used for TCR beta sequencing. Genomic DNA extraction from the blood cell samples was performed with the Qiagen DNeasy Blood Extraction Kit. The sequenced sample consisted of PBMCs. The clonotype was recovered from a human donor in good health. This sequence uses TRBV6-5 and TRBJ1-4; TRBD1 matches 11 bases in the middle. The CDR3 protein: CASSSWTGGTNEKLFF. The nucleotides read TGTGCCAGCAGTTCGTGGACAGGGGGCACTAATGAAAAACTGTTTTTT.